Listed below are T cell receptor beta chains from one sample, sequenced in a study of blood T cell repertoires in COVID-19. Profiled with immunoSEQ multiplex PCR; TCRdb holds only in-frame clones, not every one. Among 120,000 to 150,000 clones listed, 75% to 85% were seen once. The sequencing sample was made of peripheral blood. These receptor sequences come from a human donor with acute or convalescent COVID-19. The donor label of this sample is uncertain. Both conserved end residues are trimmed from each CDR3.

j_call | v_call | cdr3_aa
TRBJ2-1 | TRBV20-1 | SAKETGQF
TRBJ2-2 | TRBV24-1 | ATSESTGGNTGELF
TRBJ1-6 | TRBV3-1/TRBV3-2 | ASSPRQGILH
TRBJ1-2 | TRBV30 | AWSVSRTAYGYT
TRBJ1-2 | TRBV6-5 | ASSYQGQGNYGYT
TRBJ1-2 | TRBV6-6 | ASSYGRTSTHGYT
TRBJ2-7 | TRBV5-5 | ASSSGQGVNEQY
TRBJ1-2 | TRBV24-1 | ATSDGTAGYT
TRBJ2-3 | TRBV7-8 | ASSLQTYTDTQY
TRBJ1-3 | TRBV30 | AWSAGQGRGNTIY
TRBJ1-3 | TRBV10-3 | AISPGQANTIY
TRBJ1-1 | TRBV4-2 | ASSQEGGSNTEAF
TRBJ1-2 | TRBV27 | ASRPSQSYGYT
TRBJ1-3 | TRBV3-1/TRBV3-2 | ASSRTGSLSSGNTIY
TRBJ2-3 | TRBV29-1 | SVESWAGGTFVADTQY
TRBJ2-2 | TRBV27 | ASSPAAGELF
TRBJ1-1 | TRBV25-1 | ASSEYWTGRHTEAF
TRBJ2-2 | TRBV19 | ASSGTGGIGELF
TRBJ2-3 | TRBV10-3 | AITSSGTRDSDTQY
TRBJ1-2 | TRBV12-3/TRBV12-4 | ASSLQGGSGYT
TRBJ1-6 | TRBV3-1/TRBV3-2 | ASSPTGGGGSPLH
TRBJ1-4 | TRBV24-1 | ATSEASGTGNEKLF
TRBJ1-1 | TRBV28 | ASSLGGRGTEAF
TRBJ1-3 | TRBV9 | ASSPGQASGNTIY
TRBJ1-1 | TRBV11-2 | ASSFGQSGRAF
TRBJ1-2 | TRBV14 | ASSQRKGDYGYT
TRBJ2-1 | TRBV19 | ASSMAGTAVYNEQF
TRBJ1-1 | TRBV7-8 | ASSPGQGVVTEAF
TRBJ1-6 | TRBV2 | ASRETGNSPLH
TRBJ1-6 | TRBV7-8 | ASSPPVGPGGNSPLH
TRBJ1-1 | TRBV3-1/TRBV3-2 | ASSQGGTKAF
TRBJ1-6 | TRBV2 | ASSAGEWYSPLH
TRBJ2-5 | TRBV19 | ASSPSGGRGDGETQY
TRBJ2-1 | TRBV24-1 | ATSAWDRVDSYNEQF
TRBJ1-1 | TRBV11-3 | ASSPGGGRNTEAF
TRBJ1-2 | TRBV2 | ASGDRYGYT
TRBJ2-3 | TRBV6-1 | ASSVFLQGSPSDTQY
TRBJ2-3 | TRBV7-6 | ASSFSGDTDTQY
TRBJ1-1 | TRBV15 | ATSKHRGLRNTEAF
TRBJ2-5 | TRBV3-1/TRBV3-2 | ASSQGTSGETQY
TRBJ2-1 | TRBV9 | ASSLLTSGNEQF
TRBJ1-2 | TRBV5-1 | ASSLDQGPNYGYT
TRBJ2-2 | TRBV14 | ASSQGDRGRAGELF
TRBJ1-1 | TRBV5-1 | ASSSSTVNTEAF
TRBJ1-2 | TRBV5-1 | ASSSAGPYGYT
TRBJ2-7 | TRBV5-4 | ASSFDLGQPFSYEQY
TRBJ2-5 | TRBV11-2 | AISGTGRFQETQY
TRBJ2-7 | TRBV29-1 | SVEGERGSYEQY
TRBJ2-5 | TRBV4-1 | ASSQGTDQETQY
TRBJ2-2 | TRBV24-1 | ATMGVGRTNTGELF
TRBJ1-6 | TRBV28 | ASSSGQPNSPLH